Described below is a single T cell receptor (beta chain) sequence and its context. Its antigen is still unknown. The source of the sample is a study of post-analysis software for immune sequencing data. The TCR beta cDNA libraries carried unique molecular identifiers. A population of 1 to 10 million T cells gave rise to roughly 0.5 million cDNA molecules. TCRdb ran MiXCR on the PCR reads and lists one entry per CDR3 protein. The sample includes about 570,000 distinct CDR3 sequences, 34% of them seen just once. Regarding the study as a whole: Diversity measured as normalized Chao1 was significantly lower in multiple sclerosis patients than in controls. Comparison of patients with controls showed 4 to 6 TRBV segments more frequent in patients, TRBV5-6, TRBV5-1 and TRBV20-1 among them.

Looked up from germline, CDR1 is SGHRS and CDR2 is YFSETQ. Trimming stripped 0 bases from V and 7 bases from J, with 10 bases between. This CDR3 comprises 14 residues. J is TRBJ2-2 and V is TRBV5-1; tentatively, D is TRBD1 or TRBD2 (5 bases each). Specimen: blood. The clonotype comes from a girl between 2 and 17 years old with multiple sclerosis. The CDR3 region has the DNA TGCGCCAGCAGCTTGGTTCGGGGCGGCGGGGAGCTGTTTTTT. As protein: CASSLVRGGGELFF.